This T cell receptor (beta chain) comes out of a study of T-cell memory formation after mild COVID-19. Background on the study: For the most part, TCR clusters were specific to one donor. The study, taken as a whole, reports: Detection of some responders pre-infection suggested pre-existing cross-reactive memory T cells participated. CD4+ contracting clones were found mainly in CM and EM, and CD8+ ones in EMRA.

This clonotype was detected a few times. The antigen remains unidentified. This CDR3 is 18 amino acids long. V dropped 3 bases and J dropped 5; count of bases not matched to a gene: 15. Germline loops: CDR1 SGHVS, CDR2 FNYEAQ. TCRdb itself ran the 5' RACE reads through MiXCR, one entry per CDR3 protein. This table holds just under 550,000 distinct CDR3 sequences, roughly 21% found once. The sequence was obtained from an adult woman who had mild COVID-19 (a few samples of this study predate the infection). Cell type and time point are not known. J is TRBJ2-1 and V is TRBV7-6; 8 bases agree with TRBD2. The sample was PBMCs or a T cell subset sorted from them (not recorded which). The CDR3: CASSFGGRSGRRNNEQFF. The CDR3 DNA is TGTGCCAGCAGCTTCGGCGGGAGGTCCGGTCGACGGAACAATGAGCAGTTCTTC. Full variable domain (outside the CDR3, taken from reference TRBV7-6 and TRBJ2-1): GAGVSQSPRYKVTKRGQDVALRCDPISGHVSLYWYRQALGQGPEFLTYFNYEAQQDKSGLPNDRFSAERPEGSISTLTIQRTEQRDSAMYRCASSFGGRSGRRNNEQFFGPGTRLTVL.